Described below is a single T cell receptor (beta chain) sequence and its context. Antigen: not known. This specimen comes from a study of T cells expressing NK-cell markers. 5'RACE template switching built TCR beta cDNA with unique molecular identifiers. TCRdb reprocessed the 5' RACE reads and keeps a single row for each CDR3 protein, giving no DNA. The specimen's table records a few hundred thousand distinct CDR3 sequences. The study, taken as a whole, reports: The share of CD8+ T cells held by dominant NKG2C+ clonotypes was 1.0-7.0% in six donors.

Germline CDR1 DFQATT, CDR2 SNEGSKA (reference sequence). This CDR3 comprises 15 residues. Sequenced sample: blood T cells: a sorted CD56 or NKG2C T cell subset, CD4+ or CD8+ T cells, or bulk PBMC T cells (not recorded which). The V call is TRBV20-1, the J call TRBJ2-1; without DNA, the TCRdb call of TRBD2 cannot be checked. This receptor was taken from a woman in her forties or fifties in good health. CDR3 region: CSAPEMRGRYNEQFF.